The 18 T cell receptor beta chains in this list originate from one sample, sequenced in a study of T cell repertoires in cytomegalovirus infection. TCRdb re-called the reads with MiXCR, one entry per CDR3 protein. The sample yields about 260,000 distinct CDR3 sequences, around 15% seen once. Sequencing was carried out using PBMCs. Source of these receptors: a human donor in good health (CMV status not recorded). Some clones in this sample may be carry-over from other donors' samples.

This clonotype counts as medium-sized (0.01 to 0.1%). This chain uses TRBV7-2 with TRBJ2-3; TRBD1 is a possible D gene (6 bases). The CDR3 runs 15 residues. V shed 4 bases and J shed 0 bases, with 11 bases lying between them. CDR1 and CDR2 from the germline V gene are SGHTA and FQGNSA. CDR3 DNA sequence: TGTGCCAGCAGCTGGACAGAATCTAGCACAGATACGCAGTATTTT. Translating gives CASSWTESSTDTQYF.

This clonotype was seen only a few times. The CDR3 region is CSVRRGLNEKLFF. DNA of the CDR3: TGCAGCGTCCGCAGGGGCCTAAATGAAAAACTGTTTTTT. This chain connects TRBV29-1 to TRBJ1-4, with a weak D call TRBD1 (6 bases). CDR1 is SQVTM and CDR2 is ANQGSEA in the germline V gene. The V gene lost 6 bases and the J gene lost 5 bases, with 13 bases spanning the gap. This CDR3 region has 13 residues.

The table lists this clonotype with many counts. The chain links TRBV7-7 to TRBJ1-1, with TRBD1 identical over 7 bases. CDR3 length: 15 residues. CDR1 and CDR2 from the germline V gene are SSHAT and FNYEAQ (reference sequence). Trimming removed 5 bases from V and 1 base from J; junction bases left unmatched: 7. The CDR3 spells CASSLLTGTNTEAFF. The CDR3 DNA reads TGTGCCAGCAGCCTCCTGACAGGGACGAACACTGAAGCTTTCTTT.

This chain uses TRBV6-1 with TRBJ2-2; 9 positions match TRBD1. The CDR3 has 16 residues. The trim removed 6 bases at V and 5 bases at J, leaving 10 bases unmatched. CDR1 is MNHNS, CDR2 SASEGT, per germline. The CDR3 DNA reads TGTGCCAGCAGCGGTGGGGACAGGGCGATGACCGGGGAGCTGTTTTTT. It is translated as CASSGGDRAMTGELFF.

The chain couples TRBV2 to TRBJ1-2; TRBD1 is a possible D gene (5 bases). Trimming took 5 bases from V and 8 from J, leaving 21 bases between them. The V gene's germline CDR1 is SNHLY and CDR2 FYNNEI. This CDR3 spans 15 amino acids. The CDR3 DNA follows: TGTGCCAGCAGTTCGTGGGGCCAGGACCCTAGGGGCTACACCTTC. This translates into CASSSWGQDPRGYTF.

This clonotype was found many times. The genes are TRBV2 and TRBJ1-1, with 8 bases that match TRBD1. Germline V gives CDR1 SNHLY, CDR2 FYNNEI. Unmatched junction bases numbered 6, after V lost 10 bases and J lost 5 bases. The CDR3 extends over 12 amino acids. The CDR3 sequence is CAIDRGKTEAFF. In nucleotides, the CDR3 is TGTGCCATTGACAGGGGAAAAACTGAAGCTTTCTTT.

V gene TRBV28 combines with J gene TRBJ2-1; TRBD2 is a possible D gene (5 bases). The CDR3 has 14 residues. CDR1 MDHEN and CDR2 SYDVKM come from the germline V gene. Between the trimmed V and J ends, which lost 6 bases and 0 bases, there was a span of 9 bases. The CDR3 coding sequence is TGTGCCAGCAGGGAGGTGGGCTCCTACAATGAGCAGTTCTTC. Its protein is CASREVGSYNEQFF.

The CDR3 nucleotides read TGCAGTGCTACTTTTTTGAGACAGGACGAGCAGTACTTC. Its translation: CSATFLRQDEQYF. V gene TRBV20-1 combines with J gene TRBJ2-7, with TRBD1 as a possible D gene (6 bases). The CDR3 is 13 amino acids. Germline V gene lookup returns CDR1 DFQATT and CDR2 SNEGSKA (reference sequence). The V and J ends lost 4 bases and 5 bases respectively, with 15 bases between them.

A remark on this clonotype: Possible read error: a much larger clone is one base away. The chain uses TRBV7-6 and TRBJ1-1; D may be TRBD1 (6 bases). The germline CDR1 and CDR2 sequences are SGHVS and FNYEAQ. V was cut by 5 bases and J by 4 bases, with 11 bases left in between. The CDR3 length is 13 residues. The CDR3 DNA sequence: TGTGCCAGCAGCCAACAGGGTTTCACTGAAGCTTTCTTT. Encoded protein: CASSQQGFTEAFF.

In this sample, this clonotype turned up many times. This chain links TRBV7-8 with TRBJ1-3; unclear D gene. This CDR3 spans 15 amino acids. Trimming left V 0 bases short and J 3 bases short, with 9 bases between. Per the germline V gene, CDR1 is SGHVS and CDR2 is FQNEAQ. CDR3 amino acids: CASSLAEGFGNTIYF. The CDR3 nucleotides are TGTGCCAGCAGCTTAGCGGAAGGGTTTGGAAACACCATATATTTT.

The table lists this clonotype with many counts. The V gene is TRBV7-2, the J gene TRBJ1-2; D gene unclear. The CDR3 has 14 amino acids. Trimming shortened V by 1 base and J by 4 bases, and 10 bases separated the two germline ends. Germline V gives CDR1 SGHTA, CDR2 FQGNSA. CDR3 in amino acids: CASSLGRTSYGYTF. The DNA of the CDR3 is TGTGCCAGCAGCTTAGGCAGGACCTCCTATGGCTACACCTTC.

This clonotype was seen repeatedly, ten times or more. The chain recombines TRBV7-2 with TRBJ2-1, with D maybe TRBD1 (7 bases). CDR3 size: 14 residues. CDR1 is SGHTA, CDR2 FQGNSA, per germline. Trimming removed 5 bases from V and 8 bases from J, with 16 bases in between. CDR3 sequence reads: CASSITAGGHEQFF. The CDR3 DNA sequence: TGTGCCAGCAGCATAACTGCAGGGGGGCATGAGCAGTTCTTC.

J is TRBJ1-1 and V is TRBV7-8, with unresolved D. This CDR3 comprises 14 residues. Trimming removed 1 base from V and 2 bases from J, with 8 bases in between. The germline gives CDR1 SGHVS, CDR2 FQNEAQ. The CDR3 nucleotides are TGTGCCAGCAGCTTAGGGGCAGACAACACTGAAGCTTTCTTT. Protein: CASSLGADNTEAFF.

The genes are TRBV10-2 and TRBJ2-7; D is uncertain. With 10 bases removed from V and 3 bases from J, the gap between germline ends came to 10 bases. This CDR3 is 11 amino acids long. The germline gives CDR1 WSHSY, CDR2 SAAADI. This chain's CDR3 is CATSPGYEQYF. The CDR3 DNA is TGCGCCACATCCCCAGGCTACGAGCAGTACTTC.

This clonotype was detected ten times or more. The CDR3, as DNA: TGTGCCAGCAGCTTAGGGCGCCAAGAGACCCAGTACTTC. Translated: CASSLGRQETQYF. This rearrangement joins TRBV7-2 to TRBJ2-5; D is uncertain. The CDR3 covers 13 residues. CDR1 is SGHTA, CDR2 FQGNSA, per germline. V lost 1 base and J 1 base, leaving 4 bases between the germline ends.

The chain couples TRBV6-6 to TRBJ1-4; possibly TRBD1 for D (6 bases). The length of the CDR3 is 15 residues. Trimming took 6 bases from V and 7 from J, leaving 18 bases between them. The germline V gene has CDR1 MNHNY and CDR2 SVGAGI (reference sequence). CDR3 amino acids: CASRRDNEGSEKLFF. The CDR3, as DNA: TGTGCCAGCAGGAGGGACAACGAGGGGAGTGAAAAACTGTTTTTT.

As regards this clonotype: This may arise from a read error, as a much more abundant clone is one base away. This chain uses TRBV7-2 with TRBJ2-7, with D unresolved. CDR1 is SGHTA and CDR2 is FQGNSA in the germline V gene. The CDR3 totals 13 residues. CDR3 sequence: CASSLGGSYKQYV. As DNA, the CDR3 is TGTGCCAGCAGCTTAGGGGGATCCTACAAGCAGTACGTC.

This clonotype was counted only a few times. V usage is TRBV29-1 and J usage is TRBJ2-7; D ambiguous. CDR3 length: 13 residues. Germline CDR1 is SQVTM and CDR2 is ANQGSEA. V lost 4 bases and J 3 bases, leaving 13 bases between the germline ends. The CDR3 region has the DNA TGCAGCGTTGCCACTGGCAACGGCTACGAGCAGTACTTC. Its protein is CSVATGNGYEQYF.